The 14 T cell receptor beta chains in this list originate from one sample, sequenced in a study of cytomegalovirus exposure and HLA in healthy donors. A multiplex PCR was run with 60 Vbeta primers and 13 Jbeta primers. Sequencing used immunoSEQ multiplex PCR; TCRdb keeps in-frame clones, though not all of them. The data show 90,000 to 100,000 clones, around 80% seen once. Sequencing used PBMCs. The receptors shown here come from a man aged 60 to 69 in good health and CMV-seropositive.

The chain joins TRBV5-1 to TRBJ2-3; D call uncertain. The germline gives CDR1 SGHRS, CDR2 YFSETQ. The CDR3 is 14 residues long. The V end was cut by 2 bases, the J end by 2 bases, with 9 bases between. The CDR3 protein is CASSFFLPTDTQYF. Here the CDR3 DNA reads TGCGCCAGCAGCTTTTTCCTCCCCACAGATACGCAGTATTTT.

The V call is TRBV14, the J call TRBJ2-4; the D gene is possibly TRBD2 (6 bases). The germline V gene has CDR1 SGHDN and CDR2 FVKESK. The CDR3 spans 17 residues. V lost 0 bases and J 1 base, leaving 13 bases between the germline ends. The CDR3 DNA reads TGTGCCAGCAGCCAAGAATGGGGGGTCGGGGCCAAAAACATTCAGTACTTC. Its translation is CASSQEWGVGAKNIQYF.

This chain connects TRBV7-9 to TRBJ2-5, with 11 bases identical to TRBD1. Germline V gene lookup returns CDR1 SEHNR and CDR2 FQNEAQ (reference sequence). This CDR3 is built from 15 residues. V was pared by 5 bases and J by 3 bases, with 5 bases of the junction left unmatched. For the CDR3, the DNA is TGTGCCAGCAGCGGGGACAGGGGGTGGGAAGAGACCCAGTACTTC. This codes for CASSGDRGWEETQYF.

This chain joins TRBV6-5 and TRBJ2-5; possible D gene TRBD2, 5 bases. Trimming took off 7 bases at V and 6 bases at J, with 9 bases between the two ends. Germline CDR1 and CDR2: MNHEY and SVGAGI. The length of the CDR3 is 11 residues. The CDR3 DNA sequence: TGTGCCAGCAAGGGCGGGCAGACCCAGTACTTC. It yields the protein CASKGGQTQYF.

CDR3 residues: CASSKKDRAQETQYF. In nucleotides, the CDR3 is TGTGCCAGCAGCAAAAAGGACAGGGCCCAAGAGACCCAGTACTTC. The gene calls are TRBV5-4 and TRBJ2-5; 8 positions agree with TRBD1. With V trimmed by 4 bases and J by 1 base, 6 bases remained unmatched. The V gene's germline CDR1 is SGHNT and CDR2 YYREEE (reference sequence). CDR3 length equals 15 residues.

J is TRBJ2-7 and V is TRBV5-1; TRBD2 matches at 8 bases. With 1 base clipped from V and 4 bases from J, the junction kept 4 bases outside the gene matches. CDR3 length: 14 amino acids. Germline V gene sequence: CDR1 SGHRS, CDR2 YFSETQ. The CDR3 sequence: CASSLSGGHYEQYF. The CDR3 coding sequence is TGCGCCAGCAGCTTGTCGGGAGGGCATTACGAGCAGTACTTC. The complete variable domain, with remaining parts taken from reference TRBV5-1 and TRBJ2-7, reads KAGVTQTPRYLIKTRGQQVTLSCSPISGHRSVSWYQQTPGQGLQFLFEYFSETQRNKGNFPGRFSGRQFSNSRSEMNVSTLELGDSALYLCASSLSGGHYEQYFGPGTRLTVT.

Worth noting for this clone: The sample carries other DNA sequences with the same CDR3. The J gene is TRBJ2-5, the V gene TRBV6-6; D is undetermined. The CDR3 has 12 amino acids. From germline, CDR1 is MNHNY and CDR2 SVGAGI (reference sequence). Trimming took off 2 bases at V and 3 bases at J, with 4 bases between the two ends. CDR3 in DNA: TGTGCCAGCAGTTACCTCGAAGAGACCCAGTACTTC. Its translation is CASSYLEETQYF.

The gene calls are TRBV10-2 and TRBJ1-3; D may be TRBD1 (6 bases). Germline-derived CDR1 and CDR2 are WSHSY and SAAADI. Deletions cut 3 bases from V and 4 bases from J, with 13 bases between. This CDR3 contains 15 residues. Here the CDR3 reads CASSEPTGPGNTIYF. For the CDR3, the DNA is TGCGCCAGCAGTGAACCTACAGGGCCCGGAAACACCATATATTTT.

On this clone itself: Additional DNA sequences in this sample encode the identical CDR3. V is TRBV19 and J is TRBJ1-5, with 9 bases identical to TRBD1. V shed 4 bases, J shed 4 bases, and the junction held 5 bases outside the gene matches. CDR1 and CDR2 (germline): LNHDA, SQIVND (reference sequence). The CDR3 covers 15 residues. In DNA form, the CDR3 reads TGTGCCAGTAGTACCACAGGGGGCGGGAATCAGCCCCAGCATTTT. Translated: CASSTTGGGNQPQHF. The complete variable domain, with remaining parts taken from reference TRBV19 and TRBJ1-5, reads DGGITQSPKYLFRKEGQNVTLSCEQNLNHDAMYWYRQDPGQGLRLIYYSQIVNDFQKGDIAEGYSVSREKKESFPLTVTSAQKNPTAFYLCASSTTGGGNQPQHFGDGTRLSIL.

This clone was detected a few times. The rearrangement links TRBV7-9 to TRBJ1-2, with 7 bases fitting TRBD1. V gave up 5 bases and J gave up 8 bases; unmatched junction bases: 14. This CDR3 spans 15 amino acids. Germline values: CDR1 SEHNR, CDR2 FQNEAQ (reference sequence). The CDR3 DNA reads as TGTGCCAGCAGCGATCGACTGGAGGGGGCGAGCGGCTACACCTTC. Its protein product is CASSDRLEGASGYTF.

This clone showed up just a few times. This CDR3 reads CASQANSPLHF. Written as DNA, the CDR3 is TGTGCCAGCCAGGCTAATTCACCCCTCCACTTT. The V gene is TRBV2, the J gene TRBJ1-6; D remains ambiguous. The CDR3 runs to 11 residues. CDR1 and CDR2 (germline): SNHLY, FYNNEI. The ends were cut back, 8 bases at V and 6 bases at J, with 5 bases in the middle.

The CDR3 DNA follows: TGTGCCAGCAGCTTAGAAGCGGGGGGCCGCACAGATACGCAGTATTTT. Residues: CASSLEAGGRTDTQYF. The V gene is TRBV7-9, the J gene TRBJ2-3; 9 positions agree with TRBD2. The V gene end was trimmed by 1 base and the J gene end by 1 base; junction bases not matched to a gene: 3. The CDR3 extends over 16 amino acids. Germline loops: CDR1 SEHNR, CDR2 FQNEAQ (reference sequence).

The chain carries TRBV10-3 and TRBJ1-5, with D unclear. Germline V lookup: CDR1 ENHRY, CDR2 SYGVKD. The V gene lost 2 bases and the J gene lost 1 base, with 6 bases spanning the gap. The CDR3 has 14 amino acids. In DNA form, the CDR3 reads TGTGCCATCAGTGAGGGAGGAAGCAATCAGCCCCAGCATTTT. Protein sequence: CAISEGGSNQPQHF.

CDR3 sequence (DNA): TGTGCCAGCAGTGATAATAATTCACCCCTCCACTTT. It encodes CASSDNNSPLHF. This chain joins TRBV6-4 and TRBJ1-6; D not resolved. Germline values: CDR1 MRHNA, CDR2 SNTAGT. The CDR3 consists of 12 residues. Trimming shortened V by 3 bases and J by 5 bases, and 2 bases separated the two germline ends.